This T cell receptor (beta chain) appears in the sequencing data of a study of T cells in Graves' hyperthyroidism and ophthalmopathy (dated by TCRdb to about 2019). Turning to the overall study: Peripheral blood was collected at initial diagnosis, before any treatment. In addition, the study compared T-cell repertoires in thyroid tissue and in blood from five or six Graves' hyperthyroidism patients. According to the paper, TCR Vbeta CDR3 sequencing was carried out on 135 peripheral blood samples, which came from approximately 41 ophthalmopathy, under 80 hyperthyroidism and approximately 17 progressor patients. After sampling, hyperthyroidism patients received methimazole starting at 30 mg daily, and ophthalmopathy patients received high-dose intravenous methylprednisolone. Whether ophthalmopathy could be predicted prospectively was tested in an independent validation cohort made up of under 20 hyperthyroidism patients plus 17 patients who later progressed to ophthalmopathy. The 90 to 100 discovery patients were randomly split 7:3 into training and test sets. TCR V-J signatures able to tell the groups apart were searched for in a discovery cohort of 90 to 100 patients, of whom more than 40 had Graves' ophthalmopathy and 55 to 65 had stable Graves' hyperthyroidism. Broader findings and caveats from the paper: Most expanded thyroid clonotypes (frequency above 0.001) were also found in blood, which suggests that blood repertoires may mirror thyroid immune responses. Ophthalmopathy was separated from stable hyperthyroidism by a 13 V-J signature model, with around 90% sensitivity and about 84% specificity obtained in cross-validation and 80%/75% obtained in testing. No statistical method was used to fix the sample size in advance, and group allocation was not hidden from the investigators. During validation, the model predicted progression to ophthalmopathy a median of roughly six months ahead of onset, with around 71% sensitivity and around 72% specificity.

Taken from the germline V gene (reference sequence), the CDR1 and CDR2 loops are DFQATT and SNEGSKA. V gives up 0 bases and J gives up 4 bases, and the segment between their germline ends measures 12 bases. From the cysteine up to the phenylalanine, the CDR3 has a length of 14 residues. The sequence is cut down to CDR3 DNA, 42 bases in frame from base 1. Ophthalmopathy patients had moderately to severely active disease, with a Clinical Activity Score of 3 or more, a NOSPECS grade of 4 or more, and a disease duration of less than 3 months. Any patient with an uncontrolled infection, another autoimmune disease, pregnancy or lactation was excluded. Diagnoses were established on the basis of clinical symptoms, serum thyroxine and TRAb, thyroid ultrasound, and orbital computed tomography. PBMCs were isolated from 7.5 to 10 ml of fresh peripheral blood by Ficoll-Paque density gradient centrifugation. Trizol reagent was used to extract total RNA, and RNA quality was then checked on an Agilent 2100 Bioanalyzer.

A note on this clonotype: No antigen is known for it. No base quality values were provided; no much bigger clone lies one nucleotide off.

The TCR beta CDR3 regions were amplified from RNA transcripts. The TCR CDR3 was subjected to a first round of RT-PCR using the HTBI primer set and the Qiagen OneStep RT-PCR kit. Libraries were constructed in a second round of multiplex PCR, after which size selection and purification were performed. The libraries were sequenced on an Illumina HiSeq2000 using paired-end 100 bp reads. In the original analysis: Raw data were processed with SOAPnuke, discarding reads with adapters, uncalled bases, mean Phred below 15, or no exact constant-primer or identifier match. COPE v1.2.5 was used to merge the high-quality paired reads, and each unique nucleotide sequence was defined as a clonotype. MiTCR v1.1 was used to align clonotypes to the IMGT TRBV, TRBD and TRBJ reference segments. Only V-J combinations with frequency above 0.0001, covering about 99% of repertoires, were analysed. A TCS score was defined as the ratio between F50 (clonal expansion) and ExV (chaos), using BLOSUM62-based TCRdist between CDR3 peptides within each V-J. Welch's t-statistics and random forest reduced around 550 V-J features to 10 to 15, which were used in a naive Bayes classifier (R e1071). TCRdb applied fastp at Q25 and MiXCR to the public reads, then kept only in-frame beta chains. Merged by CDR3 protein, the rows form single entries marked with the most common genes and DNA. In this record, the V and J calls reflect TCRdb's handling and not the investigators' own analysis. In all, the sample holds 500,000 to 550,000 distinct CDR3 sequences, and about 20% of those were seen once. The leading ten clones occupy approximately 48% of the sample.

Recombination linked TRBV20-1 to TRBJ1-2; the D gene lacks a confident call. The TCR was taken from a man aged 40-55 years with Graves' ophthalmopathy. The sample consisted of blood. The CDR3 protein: CSARDYPMGYGYTF. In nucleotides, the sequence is TGCAGTGCTAGAGATTATCCCATGGGCTATGGCTACACCTTC.